This TCR beta chain stems from a study of shared clonotypes between healthy human individuals (dated by TCRdb to 2020 to 2022). Concerning the study at large: A few men and two women, aged 18 to 49 years, made up the cohort. Blood TCR repertoires of roughly 5 healthy adults were deeply sequenced to estimate repertoire size and the extent of clonotype sharing between individuals. To increase sequencing depth and limit assay-specific biases, different laboratories used diverse techniques to prepare libraries and sequence TCR repertoires. Between about 0.8 and 8.9 billion PBMCs per donor were obtained by leukapheresis.

Details on this clone: The target of this receptor is not known. A far larger clone is one nucleotide away, so this likely arose from a read error. Other DNA sequences of this sample code for an identical CDR3.

Using the deep immunoSEQ assay, multiplex PCR amplified TCR CDR3 regions from genomic DNA. For each cell subset, the extracted genomic DNA was distributed evenly across all wells of several immunoSEQ 96-well plates, and each plate served as one replicate. Each replicate PCR for unsorted PBMC received approximately 300 ng genomic DNA, equal to 30,000 to 35,000 T cell genomes. Unsorted PBMC genomic DNA was sequenced across ten immunoSEQ deep assay plates. Purified libraries were measured with a Qubit 3.0 fluorometer, size-checked on a Bioanalyzer 2100, and measured again with the KAPA Library Quantification kit. A separate single-read 150-cycle Illumina NextSeq 550 flow cell was used to sequence each immunoSEQ 96-well plate. The authors' analysis ran thus. The immunoSEQ output contained only junctional sequences without quality scores, so filtering could not match that applied to full-length reads. Sequences were annotated with PyIR, a Python wrapper for IgBLAST v1.9, and V/J genes and CDR3 were assigned using IMGT germline references. Reads were removed for weak V/J assignments (E-value above 1e-6), missing CDR3, stop codons, out-of-frame junctions, or ambiguous translated residues. A V3J clonotype was defined by an identical inferred V gene, J gene, and CDR3 amino acid sequence. To compute the percentage overlap between repertoires, the number of shared unique clonotypes was divided by the size of the smaller repertoire. RTK rarefaction, the Chao1 estimator, and Recon v2.1 estimates of unobserved clonotypes were used to assess repertoire richness. The table comes from immuneACCESS by way of TCRdb, which keeps in-frame sequences with V and J called. Part of the clones is missing from these tables; in studies checked, under half for an unresolved V gene and the rest for unknown reasons. Clone size and the V and J calls come from that table; the DNA yielded D and trimming. The sample contains some 530,000 clones, about 84% of them found a single time. The ten largest clones represent 12% of the sample.

Findings and caveats that apply to the study as a whole: The genetic and exposure-history diversity represented was limited by the small number of donors. Based on pairwise subsampling, the degree of clonotype sharing among donors was expected to be affected by sequencing depth. Sampling was limited to blood, and TCR repertoires in tissue likely differ from TCR repertoires in blood.

Per the germline V gene (reference sequence), SEHNR is the CDR1 and FQNEAQ is the CDR2. Trimming costs V 2 bases and J 6 bases, and their ends lie 8 bases apart. Spanning cysteine to phenylalanine, the CDR3 consists of 12 amino acids. The sequence is cut down to CDR3 DNA, 36 bases in frame from base 1. Donors were healthy HIV-negative adults with no recently reported acute infections or vaccinations. Only Caucasian adults living in Nashville, Tennessee, USA were represented among the donors. For unsorted samples, approximately 84 million PBMCs were counted, and genomic DNA was extracted using the QIAamp DNA Blood Mini kit. After blood collection by leukapheresis, PBMCs were isolated using Ficoll-Histopaque density gradient centrifugation and then cryopreserved in the vapor phase of liquid nitrogen.

This clonotype was sampled from a woman in her thirties or forties in good health. Some clones in this sample may be carry-over from other donors' samples. The sequenced sample consisted of PBMCs. Here the chain combines TRBV7-9 and TRBJ2-7; the D gene assignment is ambiguous. The CDR3 protein is CASSLTVGEQYF. The DNA sequence is TGTGCCAGCAGCTTAACGGTGGGCGAGCAGTACTTC.